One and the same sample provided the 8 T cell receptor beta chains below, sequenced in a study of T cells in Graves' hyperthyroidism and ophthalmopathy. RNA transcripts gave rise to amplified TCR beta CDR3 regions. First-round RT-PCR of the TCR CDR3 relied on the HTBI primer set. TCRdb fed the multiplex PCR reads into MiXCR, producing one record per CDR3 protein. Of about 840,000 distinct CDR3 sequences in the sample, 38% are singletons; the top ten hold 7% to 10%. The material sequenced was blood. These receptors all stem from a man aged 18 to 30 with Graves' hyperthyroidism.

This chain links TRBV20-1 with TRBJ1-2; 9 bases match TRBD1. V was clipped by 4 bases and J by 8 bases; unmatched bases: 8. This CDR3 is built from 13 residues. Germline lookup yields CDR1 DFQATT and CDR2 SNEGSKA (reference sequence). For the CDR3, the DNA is TGCAGTGCTACCGGGACAGGGTATTGGGGCTACACCTTC. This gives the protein CSATGTGYWGYTF.

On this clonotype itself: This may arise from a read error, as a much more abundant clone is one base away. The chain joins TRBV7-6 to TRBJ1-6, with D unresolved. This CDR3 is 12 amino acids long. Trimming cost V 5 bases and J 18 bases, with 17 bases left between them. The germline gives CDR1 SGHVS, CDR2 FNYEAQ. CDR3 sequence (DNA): TGTGCCAGCAGCCCGAACTGGCGCCTCCCCCACTTT. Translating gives CASSPNWRLPHF. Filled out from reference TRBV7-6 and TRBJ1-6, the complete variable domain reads GAGVSQSPRYKVTKRGQDVALRCDPISGHVSLYWYRQALGQGPEFLTYFNYEAQQDKSGLPNDRFSAERPEGSISTLTIQRTEQRDSAMYRCASSPNWRLPHFGNGTRLTVT.

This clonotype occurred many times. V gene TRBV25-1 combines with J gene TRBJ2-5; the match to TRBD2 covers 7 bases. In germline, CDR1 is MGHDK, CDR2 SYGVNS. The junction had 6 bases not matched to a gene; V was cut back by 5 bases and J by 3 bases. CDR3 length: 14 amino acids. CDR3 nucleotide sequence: TGTGCCAGCAGTAGCCCTAGCGGAAAAGAGACCCAGTACTTC. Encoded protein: CASSSPSGKETQYF.

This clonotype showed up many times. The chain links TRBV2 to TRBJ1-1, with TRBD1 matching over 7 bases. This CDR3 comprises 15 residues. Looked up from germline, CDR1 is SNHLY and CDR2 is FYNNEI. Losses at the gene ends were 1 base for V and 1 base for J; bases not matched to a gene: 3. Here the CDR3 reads CASSEEEGANTEAFF. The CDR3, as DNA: TGTGCCAGCAGTGAAGAAGAGGGGGCGAACACTGAAGCTTTCTTT.

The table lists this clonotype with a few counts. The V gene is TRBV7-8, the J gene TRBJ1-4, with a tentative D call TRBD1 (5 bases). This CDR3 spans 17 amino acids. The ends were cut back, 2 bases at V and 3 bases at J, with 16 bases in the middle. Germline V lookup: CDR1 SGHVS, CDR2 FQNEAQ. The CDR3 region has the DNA TGTGCCAGCAGCTTAAAGACCAGGGACGGGGCTAATGAAAAACTGTTTTTT. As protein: CASSLKTRDGANEKLFF.

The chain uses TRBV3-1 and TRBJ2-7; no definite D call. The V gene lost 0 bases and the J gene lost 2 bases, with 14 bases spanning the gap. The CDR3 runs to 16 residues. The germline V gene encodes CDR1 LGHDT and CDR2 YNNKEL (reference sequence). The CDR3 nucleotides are TGTGCCAGCAGCCAAGATTTTCGGAAGTGGGCCTACGAGCAGTACTTC. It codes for CASSQDFRKWAYEQYF.

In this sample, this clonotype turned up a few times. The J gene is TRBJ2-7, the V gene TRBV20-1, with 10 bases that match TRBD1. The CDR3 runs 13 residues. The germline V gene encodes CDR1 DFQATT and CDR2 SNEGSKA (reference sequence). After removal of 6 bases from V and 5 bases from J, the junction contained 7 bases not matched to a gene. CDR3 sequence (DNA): TGCAGTGCGCCCGGGACAGGGGACCACGAGCAGTACTTC. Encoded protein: CSAPGTGDHEQYF.

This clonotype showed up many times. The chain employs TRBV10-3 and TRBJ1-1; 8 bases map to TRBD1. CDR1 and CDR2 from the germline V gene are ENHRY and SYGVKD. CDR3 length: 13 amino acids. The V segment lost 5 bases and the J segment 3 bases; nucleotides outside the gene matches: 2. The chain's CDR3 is CAISPDRDTEAFF. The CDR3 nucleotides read TGTGCCATCAGTCCGGACAGGGACACTGAAGCTTTCTTT.